Listed below are T cell receptor beta chains from one sample, sequenced in a study of T-cell reconstitution after alpha-beta-depleted transplantation in children. TCRdb recomputed calls from the PCR reads with MiXCR, one row per CDR3 protein. The sample contains tens of thousands of distinct CDR3 sequences, approximately 6.1% of which appear only once. The source material was PBMCs, mostly from graft donor cells, sampled 60 days after TCRalphabeta/CD19-depleted stem cell transplant. The receptors here all came from a female patient aged 2 to 10 who had a stem cell transplant for aplastic anemia, so the T cells may come from the graft donor. Both conserved end residues are part of each CDR3. The order of the fields is clone size, V gene, D gene, J gene, CDR3 protein, CDR3 DNA. A D gene is named only where the DNA matches it firmly. A row's size may be missing; if present it is once, few, many or a size class.

size: many
V: TRBV20-1
D: TRBD2
J: TRBJ2-3
CDR3: CSAGLAGADTQYF
DNA: TGCAGTGCTGGACTAGCGGGAGCAGATACGCAGTATTTT

size: few
V: TRBV11-2
D: .
J: TRBJ2-7
CDR3: CASSPRQSYTYEQYF
DNA: TGTGCCAGCAGCCCACGACAGTCCTACACCTACGAGCAGTACTTC

size: many
V: TRBV20-1
D: .
J: TRBJ1-2
CDR3: CSARGVDYGYTF
DNA: TGCAGTGCCCGGGGGGTGGACTATGGCTACACCTTC

size: many
V: TRBV20-1
D: TRBD1
J: TRBJ2-7
CDR3: CSARVPGQGYEQYF
DNA: TGCAGTGCTAGAGTCCCGGGACAGGGCTACGAGCAGTACTTC

size: few
V: TRBV5-1
D: .
J: TRBJ2-5
CDR3: CASSARDSGGETQYF
DNA: TGCGCCAGCAGCGCCCGGGACAGCGGGGGAGAGACCCAGTACTTC

size: .
V: TRBV6-6
D: TRBD2
J: TRBJ2-4
CDR3: CASTSTSGRDIQYF
DNA: TGTGCCAGCACCTCGACTAGCGGGAGAGACATTCAGTACTTC

size: .
V: TRBV27
D: .
J: TRBJ2-7
CDR3: CASRARNSPTYEQYF
DNA: TGTGCCAGCAGGGCGCGCAACTCCCCTACCTACGAGCAGTACTTC

size: many
V: TRBV7-9
D: TRBD2
J: TRBJ2-1
CDR3: CASSLKGDRLAGRSEQFF
DNA: TGTGCCAGCAGCTTAAAGGGGGACCGACTAGCGGGGAGGAGTGAGCAGTTCTTC

size: many
V: TRBV13
D: TRBD2
J: TRBJ2-7
CDR3: CASSPWGSGRYDEQYF
DNA: TGTGCCAGCAGCCCCTGGGGCAGCGGGAGGTATGACGAGCAGTACTTC

size: few
V: TRBV28
D: .
J: TRBJ2-7
CDR3: CASTPRQNYEQYF
DNA: TGTGCCAGCACCCCCAGACAGAACTACGAGCAGTACTTC

size: many
V: TRBV28
D: TRBD2
J: TRBJ2-7
CDR3: CASGLALDEQYF
DNA: TGTGCCTCGGGACTAGCGTTGGATGAGCAGTACTTC

size: .
V: TRBV3-1
D: TRBD2
J: TRBJ2-3
CDR3: CASRGLAGGPNTQYF
DNA: TGTGCCAGCAGAGGACTAGCGGGGGGGCCGAATACGCAGTATTTT

size: few
V: TRBV11-2
D: .
J: TRBJ2-1
CDR3: CASSSSYEQFF
DNA: TGTGCCAGCAGCTCCTCCTATGAGCAGTTCTTC

size: many
V: TRBV6-5
D: .
J: TRBJ2-3
CDR3: CASSYGDTQYF
DNA: TGTGCCAGCAGTTATGGGGATACGCAGTATTTT

size: .
V: TRBV11-3
D: .
J: TRBJ2-2
CDR3: CASSSQEPGELFF
DNA: TGTGCCAGCAGCTCCCAGGAACCCGGGGAGCTGTTTTTT

size: .
V: TRBV7-6
D: .
J: TRBJ2-2
CDR3: CASSPPTRNTGELFF
DNA: TGTGCCAGCAGCCCCCCGACACGAAACACCGGGGAGCTGTTTTTT

size: .
V: TRBV12-3/TRBV12-4
D: .
J: TRBJ2-1
CDR3: CASRAQALGTNEQLF
DNA: TGTGCCAGCAGGGCCCAAGCGCTAGGAACCAATGAGCAGCTCTTC

size: many
V: TRBV9
D: .
J: TRBJ2-1
CDR3: CASSVQTGTNEQFF
DNA: TGTGCCAGCAGCGTCCAGACAGGGACTAATGAGCAGTTCTTC

size: many
V: TRBV4-2
D: TRBD2
J: TRBJ2-2
CDR3: CASSPQQLADGELFF
DNA: TGTGCCAGCAGCCCACAACAACTAGCGGACGGGGAGCTGTTTTTT

size: few
V: TRBV6-5
D: .
J: TRBJ1-4
CDR3: CASSRGFSVNEKLFF
DNA: TGTGCCAGCTCCCGGGGGTTTAGCGTTAATGAAAAACTGTTTTTT

size: many
V: TRBV12-3/TRBV12-4
D: .
J: TRBJ1-6
CDR3: CASSLGINNSPLHF
DNA: TGTGCCAGCAGTTTGGGGATAAATAATTCACCCCTCCACTTT

size: many
V: TRBV4-3
D: TRBD2
J: TRBJ2-3
CDR3: CASRPGLAGADTQYF
DNA: TGCGCCAGCAGGCCCGGACTAGCGGGAGCAGATACGCAGTATTTT

size: few
V: TRBV5-1
D: .
J: TRBJ2-6
CDR3: CASRSGDRRSGANVLTF
DNA: TGCGCCAGCAGGTCGGGCGACAGAAGATCTGGGGCCAACGTCCTGACTTTC

size: many
V: TRBV24-1
D: TRBD2
J: TRBJ2-3
CDR3: CATGAAGGGDTQYF
DNA: TGTGCCACCGGGGCGGCGGGAGGGGGAGATACGCAGTATTTT

size: few
V: TRBV24-1
D: TRBD1
J: TRBJ2-1
CDR3: CATSDWDLGTEDNEQFF
DNA: TGTGCCACCAGTGATTGGGACCTGGGGACAGAGGACAATGAGCAGTTCTTC

size: .
V: TRBV5-1
D: TRBD1
J: TRBJ1-1
CDR3: CASSLARGRSAFF
DNA: TGCGCCAGCAGCTTGGCAAGGGGGCGTTCAGCTTTCTTT

size: .
V: TRBV4-1
D: .
J: TRBJ1-3
CDR3: CASSQQGYGNTIYF
DNA: TGCGCCAGCAGCCAGCAAGGATATGGAAACACCATATATTTT

size: many
V: TRBV5-1
D: .
J: TRBJ2-6
CDR3: CASSFGDSSWGANVLTF
DNA: TGCGCCAGCAGCTTTGGAGACAGCTCATGGGGGGCCAACGTCCTGACTTTC

size: few
V: TRBV27
D: .
J: TRBJ2-1
CDR3: CASSLFKHNEQFF
DNA: TGTGCCAGCAGTTTATTCAAACACAATGAGCAGTTCTTC

size: many
V: TRBV5-5
D: TRBD2
J: TRBJ2-3
CDR3: CATASGRGSDTQYF
DNA: TGTGCCACCGCTAGCGGGAGGGGGTCAGATACGCAGTATTTT

size: many
V: TRBV5-5
D: TRBD1
J: TRBJ1-1
CDR3: CASSSRTGSANTEAFF
DNA: TGTGCCAGCAGCTCCCGGACAGGGTCGGCGAACACTGAAGCTTTCTTT

size: many
V: TRBV7-9
D: TRBD1
J: TRBJ2-2
CDR3: CASSPGQGWTGELFF
DNA: TGTGCCAGCAGCCCCGGACAGGGCTGGACCGGGGAGCTGTTTTTT

size: many
V: TRBV9
D: .
J: TRBJ2-2
CDR3: CASSVGWEEAGELFF
DNA: TGTGCCAGCAGCGTAGGGTGGGAGGAGGCCGGGGAGCTGTTTTTT

size: many
V: TRBV7-2
D: .
J: TRBJ2-1
CDR3: CASSSGPGINEQFF
DNA: TGTGCCAGCAGCTCTGGACCAGGAATTAATGAGCAGTTCTTC

size: many
V: TRBV20-1
D: .
J: TRBJ2-1
CDR3: CSGLATSYNEQFF
DNA: TGCAGCGGTCTAGCGACTTCCTACAATGAGCAGTTCTTC

size: few
V: TRBV3-1
D: TRBD2
J: TRBJ2-5
CDR3: CASSSPGLAEETQYF
DNA: TGTGCCAGCAGCTCACCGGGACTAGCGGAAGAGACCCAGTACTTC

size: many
V: TRBV29-1
D: .
J: TRBJ1-1
CDR3: CSVEGQNTEAFF
DNA: TGCAGCGTGGAGGGCCAGAACACTGAAGCTTTCTTT

size: many
V: TRBV12-3/TRBV12-4
D: .
J: TRBJ1-1
CDR3: CASSPWKWSQGTEAFF
DNA: TGTGCCAGCAGCCCATGGAAATGGTCGCAGGGAACTGAAGCTTTCTTT

size: .
V: TRBV19
D: .
J: TRBJ2-3
CDR3: CASTDGRTGLLASTDTQYF
DNA: TGTGCCAGTACCGATGGTAGGACAGGACTACTAGCTAGCACAGATACGCAGTATTTT

size: many
V: TRBV28
D: .
J: TRBJ1-5
CDR3: CASSKTLGNQPQHF
DNA: TGTGCCAGCAGTAAGACACTTGGGAATCAGCCCCAGCATTTT

size: .
V: TRBV21-1
D: .
J: TRBJ2-7
CDR3: CASSYPPLAGVEVLGYEQYF
DNA: TGTGCCAGCAGCTACCCCCCTCTTGCGGGAGTCGAAGTTCTGGGATACGAGCAGTACTTC

size: many
V: TRBV20-1
D: TRBD2
J: TRBJ2-1
CDR3: CSARDTQRGGSREQFF
DNA: TGCAGTGCTAGAGATACCCAGCGGGGGGGCTCTAGGGAGCAGTTCTTC

size: many
V: TRBV20-1
D: TRBD1
J: TRBJ1-5
CDR3: CSAGKLGQERQPQHF
DNA: TGCAGTGCTGGCAAATTAGGACAGGAGCGTCAGCCCCAGCATTTT

size: few
V: TRBV7-2
D: TRBD1
J: TRBJ1-2
CDR3: CASSLARTGLYGYTF
DNA: TGTGCCAGCAGCCTAGCAAGGACAGGCTTGTATGGCTACACCTTC

size: many
V: TRBV12-3/TRBV12-4
D: .
J: TRBJ1-4
CDR3: CASSLGVRGRVEKLFF
DNA: TGTGCCAGCAGTTTAGGGGTTCGGGGGCGGGTGGAAAAACTGTTTTTT